This T cell receptor beta chain stems from a study of shared clonotypes between healthy human individuals. Study results and limitations: Represented diversity, genetic and exposure-history alike, was limited by few donors. Though the depth was large, rarefaction showed that sorted-subset sequencing was incomplete.

Donors, healthy HIV-negative adults, lacked recent acute infections or vaccinations. Sequencing was performed with immunoSEQ multiplex PCR; in TCRdb, only in-frame clones are kept and a portion is missing. In the table there are roughly 1 million clones, about 80% of which are singletons. Points on this clone: What it binds is unknown.

Trimming cost V 8 bases and J 2 bases, with 19 bases left between them. Germline V gene data show CDR1 as MNHNS and CDR2 as SASEGT. The CDR3 contains 15 residues. Sequenced material: memory CD4+ T cells from PBMCs. Regarding subset: CD45RA-negative fraction. The J gene is TRBJ2-7, the V gene TRBV6-1, with a weak D call TRBD2 (6 bases). The TCR sequence derives from a man between 18 and 35 years old in good health. Some clones in this sample may be carry-over from other donors' samples. CDR3 DNA sequence: TGTGCCAGCGGAGGCGTTAGCGGCCGCCCCTACGAGCAGTACTTC. This gives the protein CASGGVSGRPYEQYF.